The 14 T cell receptor beta chains presented below share a single source sample, sequenced in a study of CD8+ T cells in alopecia areata. Following extraction, RNA underwent reverse transcription to cDNA, which served as the sequencing template. Clones were read by immunoSEQ multiplex PCR, and TCRdb kept only the in-frame ones, dropping some. The table lists roughly 200,000 clones, roughly 50% of them singletons. The sample taken for sequencing was CD8+ T cells sorted from blood. The origin of the receptors is a human donor in good health.

In regard to this clone: Germline and junction disagree at one end, which may indicate a read error. The rearrangement uses TRBV7-9 and TRBJ1-2; D ambiguous. Germline CDR1 reads SEHNR; CDR2 reads FQNEAQ (reference sequence). CDR3 length: 12 amino acids. The CDR3, as DNA: TGTGCCAGCAGATTAGCTAACTATGGCTACACCTTC. As protein: CASRLANYGYTF.

There are a few counts of this clone. The chain employs TRBV19 and TRBJ1-1; the match to TRBD1 covers 8 bases. The CDR3 loop spans 14 amino acids. CDR1 LNHDA and CDR2 SQIVND come from the germline V gene (reference sequence). V was clipped by 5 bases and J by 5 bases; unmatched bases: 7. This CDR3 reads CASSSGGGWTEAFF. For the CDR3, the DNA is TGTGCCAGTAGTTCAGGGGGCGGTTGGACTGAAGCTTTCTTT.

V is TRBV29-1 and J is TRBJ1-2; D unclear. Germline lookup yields CDR1 SQVTM and CDR2 ANQGSEA. Trimming took off 0 bases at V and 8 bases at J, with 16 bases between the two ends. The CDR3 runs to 14 residues. The CDR3 bases are TGCAGCGTTGAAGATCTAGGCATAGACCGGGGCTACACCTTC. Translating gives CSVEDLGIDRGYTF.

The CDR3 nucleotides are TGTGCCAGCAGTTTATGGCAGGATGGGGTAGGAGCTTTCTTT. Amino acid sequence: CASSLWQDGVGAFF. This sequence joins TRBV27 and TRBJ1-1; the D is unclear. Trimming took 1 base from V and 10 from J, leaving 16 bases between them. From germline, CDR1 is MNHEY and CDR2 SMNVEV (reference sequence). This CDR3 region has 14 residues.

This sequence joins TRBV5-4 and TRBJ1-2; no clear D gene. Germline V gene lookup returns CDR1 SGHNT and CDR2 YYREEE (reference sequence). Trimming pared 0 bases from V and 6 bases from J, leaving 9 bases between. The CDR3 has 13 residues. This CDR3 reads CASSLADRDGYTF. CDR3 sequence (DNA): TGTGCCAGCAGCTTGGCCGATCGGGATGGCTACACCTTC.

The chain has TRBV2 and TRBJ2-1, with D unclear. The CDR3 is made up of 11 amino acids. CDR1 and CDR2 (germline): SNHLY, FYNNEI. V lost 10 bases to trimming and J lost 0 bases, with 4 bases between them. The CDR3 coding sequence is TGTGCCACCCGCTCCTACAATGAGCAGTTCTTC. This gives the protein CATRSYNEQFF.

The V and J genes are TRBV2 and TRBJ1-4; 10 bases are a match to TRBD1. Germline V gene data show CDR1 as SNHLY and CDR2 as FYNNEI. The CDR3 runs to 19 residues. V was pared by 4 bases and J by 8 bases, with 19 bases of the junction left unmatched. As DNA, the CDR3 is TGTGCCAGCAGTGCACTACTGATGGGACAGGGGTTCGGTTGGGAAAAACTGTTTTTT. Translating it yields CASSALLMGQGFGWEKLFF.

The chain uses TRBV29-1 and TRBJ2-3; D not resolved. Germline V gene sequence: CDR1 SQVTM, CDR2 ANQGSEA. The germline V and J ends were trimmed by 7 bases and 2 bases, with 13 bases remaining between them. The CDR3 contains 13 residues. The CDR3 spells CSASSGFTDTQYF. The CDR3, as DNA: TGCAGCGCTTCCTCTGGATTCACAGATACGCAGTATTTT.

The rearrangement links TRBV29-1 to TRBJ1-2; 7 nucleotides line up with TRBD1. CDR1 is SQVTM, CDR2 ANQGSEA, per germline. The CDR3 totals 13 residues. The V and J ends lost 4 bases and 0 bases, in that order; junction bases with no gene match: 2. Here the CDR3 reads CSVVTGSNYGYTF. The CDR3 DNA sequence: TGCAGCGTTGTGACAGGGTCTAACTATGGCTACACCTTC.

This clone was observed a handful of times. The chain employs TRBV2 and TRBJ2-7, with unresolved D. Trimming took off 7 bases at V and 2 bases at J, with 9 bases between the two ends. This CDR3 spans 12 amino acids. Germline values: CDR1 SNHLY, CDR2 FYNNEI. This chain's CDR3 is CASMSQTYEQYF. CDR3 bases: TGTGCCAGCATGTCTCAGACCTACGAGCAGTACTTC.

The CDR3 sequence: CASSQDPGGLNYGYTF. In nucleotides, the CDR3 is TGCGCCAGCAGCCAAGATCCAGGGGGCTTAAACTATGGCTACACCTTC. The chain uses TRBV4-1 and TRBJ1-2, with TRBD1 matching over 8 bases. In germline, CDR1 is MGHRA, CDR2 YSYEKL. The CDR3 loop spans 16 amino acids. Trimming took 0 bases from V and 2 from J; bases not matched to a gene: 5.

V is TRBV2 and J is TRBJ1-1; D possibly corresponds to TRBD1 (6 bases). Germline values: CDR1 SNHLY, CDR2 FYNNEI. This CDR3 contains 18 residues. V lost 0 bases and J lost 6, with 23 bases in between. Here the CDR3 DNA reads TGTGCCAGCAGTGAAGCGCGGGGGACATTAAAAGGCGAAGCTGAAGCTTTCTTT. It specifies CASSEARGTLKGEAEAFF.

This clone was counted only a few times. The chain employs TRBV13 and TRBJ2-3; D is unclear. Germline lookup yields CDR1 PRHDT and CDR2 FYEKMQ (reference sequence). The length of the CDR3 is 12 residues. V lost 5 bases to trimming and J lost 6 bases, with 9 bases between them. The DNA of the CDR3 is TGTGCCAGCAGCCCAAGCCCGGATACGCAGTATTTT. Translated, it gives CASSPSPDTQYF.

J is TRBJ2-1 and V is TRBV25-1; 7 nucleotides align to TRBD2. In germline, CDR1 is MGHDK, CDR2 SYGVNS. The V and J ends lost 9 bases and 4 bases, in that order; junction bases with no gene match: 12. The CDR3 length is 15 residues. This chain's CDR3 is CARRIDGEGYNEQFF. CDR3 in DNA: TGTGCCAGACGAATAGATGGGGAGGGGTACAATGAGCAGTTCTTC. Variable domain in full (rest from reference TRBV25-1 and TRBJ2-1): EADIYQTPRYLVIGTGKKITLECSQTMGHDKMYWYQQDPGMELHLIHYSYGVNSTEKGDLSSESTVSRIRTEHFPLTLESARPSHTSQYLCARRIDGEGYNEQFFGPGTRLTVL.